One sample yielded the 8 T cell receptor beta chains listed below, sequenced in a study of PD-L1 blockade in urothelial cancer. Repertoires were generated with immunoSEQ multiplex PCR, while TCRdb's copy carries only in-frame clones and drops some. This sample has 90,000 to 120,000 clones, with about 90% found just once. The specimen was PBMCs, collected around atezolizumab (anti-PD-L1) treatment. The receptors stem from a woman older than 75 with urothelial cancer.

The chain joins TRBV11-1 to TRBJ2-3; D remains unclear. CDR3 length: 12 amino acids. Germline values: CDR1 SGHAT, CDR2 FQDESV (reference sequence). Trimming took 5 bases from V and 6 from J, leaving 9 bases between them. The CDR3 sequence: CASSPSRDTQYF. DNA for the CDR3: TGTGCCAGCAGCCCCTCGCGGGATACGCAGTATTTT.

The chain uses TRBV2 and TRBJ2-7; the match to TRBD1 covers 11 bases. Germline V gene lookup returns CDR1 SNHLY and CDR2 FYNNEI. The CDR3 length is 15 residues. The V and J ends lost 1 base and 3 bases, in that order; junction bases with no gene match: 2. CDR3 in DNA: TGTGCCAGCAGTGAAGGGACAGGGGGCTTCTACGAGCAGTACTTC. Protein sequence: CASSEGTGGFYEQYF.

The chain recombines TRBV28 with TRBJ2-7; TRBD1 might be the D (6 bases). CDR3 length: 15 residues. Trimming took off 4 bases at V and 0 bases at J, with 13 bases between the two ends. Germline values: CDR1 MDHEN, CDR2 SYDVKM. In nucleotides, the CDR3 is TGTGCCAGCAGTTCGTCCGGGACACTCTCCTACGAGCAGTACTTC. Its protein product is CASSSSGTLSYEQYF.

This chain uses TRBV7-6 with TRBJ1-3; tentatively, D is TRBD1 (5 bases). CDR3 size: 13 residues. The germline V gene has CDR1 SGHVS and CDR2 FNYEAQ. With 4 bases removed from V and 8 bases from J, the gap between germline ends came to 12 bases. Here the CDR3 DNA reads TGTGCCAGCAGCTCCCGACAGATAGACACCATATATTTT. It codes for CASSSRQIDTIYF.

The chain is built from TRBV5-6 and TRBJ2-1; D might be TRBD2 (5 bases). Germline-derived CDR1 and CDR2 are SGHDT and YYEEEE. V was cut by 3 bases and J by 6 bases, with 10 bases left in between. This CDR3 is 13 amino acids long. CDR3 in amino acids: CASSSGLGNEQFF. The CDR3 DNA is TGTGCCAGCAGCTCGGGGTTGGGCAATGAGCAGTTCTTC. Looking up the rest from reference TRBV5-6 and TRBJ2-1 gives the full variable domain: DAGVTQSPTHLIKTRGQQVTLRCSPKSGHDTVSWYQQALGQGPQFIFQYYEEEERQRGNFPDRFSGHQFPNYSSELNVNALLLGDSALYLCASSSGLGNEQFFGPGTRLTVL.

The V call is TRBV2, the J call TRBJ1-5; 9 nucleotides line up with TRBD1. J lost 5 bases, V lost 6 bases, and 8 bases had no gene match. This CDR3 region has 15 residues. Germline CDR1 SNHLY, CDR2 FYNNEI. The CDR3 sequence is CASSPRTGDDQPQHF. CDR3 nucleotides: TGTGCCAGCAGCCCCCGGACAGGGGACGATCAGCCCCAGCATTTT.

J is TRBJ2-7 and V is TRBV10-2; 11 bases agree with TRBD2. Looked up from germline, CDR1 is WSHSY and CDR2 is SAAADI. V was pared by 4 bases and J by 4 bases, with 3 bases of the junction left unmatched. The CDR3 runs to 14 residues. CDR3 loop: CASSGTSGFYEQYF. The CDR3 DNA sequence: TGCGCCAGCAGTGGGACTAGCGGGTTTTACGAGCAGTACTTC.

A few counts support this clone. The gene calls are TRBV2 and TRBJ1-5; 9 nucleotides line up with TRBD1. After removal of 6 bases from V and 5 bases from J, the junction contained 5 bases not matched to a gene. Germline CDR1 reads SNHLY; CDR2 reads FYNNEI. The CDR3 runs to 14 residues. The CDR3 coding sequence is TGTGCCAGCAGGCTTGACAGGGGGGATCAGCCCCAGCATTTT. It yields the protein CASRLDRGDQPQHF.